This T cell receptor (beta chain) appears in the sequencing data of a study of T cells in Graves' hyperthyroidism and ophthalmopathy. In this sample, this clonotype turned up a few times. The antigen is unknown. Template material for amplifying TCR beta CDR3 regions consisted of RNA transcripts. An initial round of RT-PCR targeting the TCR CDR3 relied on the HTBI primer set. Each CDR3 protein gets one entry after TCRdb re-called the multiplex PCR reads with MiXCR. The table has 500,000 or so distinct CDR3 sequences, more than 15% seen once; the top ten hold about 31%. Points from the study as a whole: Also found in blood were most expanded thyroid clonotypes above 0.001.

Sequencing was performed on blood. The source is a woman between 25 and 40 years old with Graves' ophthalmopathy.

CDR3 nucleotides: TGTGCCACCAGTGATTGGGAAGACACAGATACGCAGTATTTT. Residues: CATSDWEDTDTQYF. This rearrangement joins TRBV24-1 to TRBJ2-3; D uncertain. The CDR3 runs 14 residues. V lost 2 bases and J lost 2, with 7 bases in between. Germline V CDR1 and CDR2: KGHDR, SFDVKD.